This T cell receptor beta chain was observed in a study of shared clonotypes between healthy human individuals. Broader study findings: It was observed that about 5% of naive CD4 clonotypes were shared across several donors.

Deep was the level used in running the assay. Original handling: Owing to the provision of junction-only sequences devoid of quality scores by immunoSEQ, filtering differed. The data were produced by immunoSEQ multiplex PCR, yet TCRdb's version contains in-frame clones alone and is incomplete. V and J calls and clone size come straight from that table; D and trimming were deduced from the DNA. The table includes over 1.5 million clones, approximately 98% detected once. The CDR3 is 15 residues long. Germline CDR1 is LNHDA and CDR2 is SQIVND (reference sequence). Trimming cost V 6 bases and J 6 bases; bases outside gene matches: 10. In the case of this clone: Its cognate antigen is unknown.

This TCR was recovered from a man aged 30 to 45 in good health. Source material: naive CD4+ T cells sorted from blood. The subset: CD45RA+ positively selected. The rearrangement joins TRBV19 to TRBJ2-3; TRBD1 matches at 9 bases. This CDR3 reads CASSTRDRVMDTQYF. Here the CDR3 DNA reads TGTGCCAGTAGCACCCGGGACAGGGTTATGGATACGCAGTATTTT.